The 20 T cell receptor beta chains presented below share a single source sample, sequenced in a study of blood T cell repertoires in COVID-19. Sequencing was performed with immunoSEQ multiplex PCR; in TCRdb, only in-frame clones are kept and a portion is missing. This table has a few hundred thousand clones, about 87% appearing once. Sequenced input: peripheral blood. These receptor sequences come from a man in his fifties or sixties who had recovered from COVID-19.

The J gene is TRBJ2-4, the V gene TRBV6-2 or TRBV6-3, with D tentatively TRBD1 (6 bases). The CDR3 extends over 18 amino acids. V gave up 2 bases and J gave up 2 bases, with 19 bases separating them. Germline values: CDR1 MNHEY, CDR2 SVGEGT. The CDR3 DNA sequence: TGTGCCAGCAGTTACAGGACAGAGGATGGACTTCCCAAAAACATTCAGTACTTC. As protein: CASSYRTEDGLPKNIQYF.

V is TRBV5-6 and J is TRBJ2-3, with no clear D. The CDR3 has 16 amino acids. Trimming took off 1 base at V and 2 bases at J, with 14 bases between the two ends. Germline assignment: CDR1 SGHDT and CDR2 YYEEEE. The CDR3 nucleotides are TGTGCCAGCAGCTTGTTACGAGCCCTAAACACAGATACGCAGTATTTT. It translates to CASSLLRALNTDTQYF.

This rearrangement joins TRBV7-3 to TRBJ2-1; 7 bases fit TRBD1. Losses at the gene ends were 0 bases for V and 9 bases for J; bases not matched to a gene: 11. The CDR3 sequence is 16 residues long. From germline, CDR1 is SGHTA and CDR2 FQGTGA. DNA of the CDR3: TGTGCCAGCAGCTTAACGAGCCGGACCTCAGGGGGTGAGCAGTTCTTC. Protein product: CASSLTSRTSGGEQFF.

In nucleotides, the CDR3 is TGCGCCAGCAGCACAATAACCGGGACAGGTGCGAATGAGCAGTTCTTC. Protein sequence: CASSTITGTGANEQFF. This rearrangement joins TRBV5-1 to TRBJ2-1; 8 bases map to TRBD1. After removal of 4 bases from V and 7 bases from J, the junction contained 13 bases not matched to a gene. The germline gives CDR1 SGHRS, CDR2 YFSETQ. The CDR3 is 16 residues long.

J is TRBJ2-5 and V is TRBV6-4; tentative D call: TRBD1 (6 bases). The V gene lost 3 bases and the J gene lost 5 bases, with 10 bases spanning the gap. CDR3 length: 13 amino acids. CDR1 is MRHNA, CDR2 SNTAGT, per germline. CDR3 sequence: CASSEQGGETQYF. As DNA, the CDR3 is TGTGCCAGCAGTGAACAGGGCGGCGAGACCCAGTACTTC.

CDR3 amino acids: CASTGTGNRNTEAFF. CDR3 in DNA: TGTGCCAGCACCGGGACAGGGAATCGGAACACTGAAGCTTTCTTT. This chain uses TRBV7-2 with TRBJ1-1; TRBD1 agrees at 9 bases. The CDR3 loop spans 15 amino acids. V lost 7 bases to trimming and J lost 1 base; unmatched junction nucleotides: 7. Germline assignment: CDR1 SGHTA and CDR2 FQGNSA.

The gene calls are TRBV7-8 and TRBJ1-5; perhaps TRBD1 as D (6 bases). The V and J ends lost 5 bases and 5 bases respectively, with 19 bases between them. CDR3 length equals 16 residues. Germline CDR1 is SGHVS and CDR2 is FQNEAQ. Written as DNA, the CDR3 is TGTGCCAGCAGCCCCCGGGGGAGGGCAGGGGATCAGCCCCAGCATTTT. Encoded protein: CASSPRGRAGDQPQHF.

CDR3 nucleotide sequence: TGTGCCAGCAGCGTAGAGGTCAGGGGACACGAGCAGTACTTC. This codes for CASSVEVRGHEQYF. The V and J genes are TRBV9 and TRBJ2-7, with D perhaps TRBD1 (6 bases). V was cut by 0 bases and J by 5 bases, with 12 bases left in between. The germline CDR1 and CDR2 sequences are SGDLS and YYNGEE. This CDR3 has 14 amino acids.

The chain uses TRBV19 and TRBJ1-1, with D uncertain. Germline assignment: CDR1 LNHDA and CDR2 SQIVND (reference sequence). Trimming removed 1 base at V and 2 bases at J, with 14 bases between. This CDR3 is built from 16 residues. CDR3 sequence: CASSIGHRQSNTEAFF. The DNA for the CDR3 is TGTGCCAGTAGTATAGGACATCGGCAGTCCAACACTGAAGCTTTCTTT.

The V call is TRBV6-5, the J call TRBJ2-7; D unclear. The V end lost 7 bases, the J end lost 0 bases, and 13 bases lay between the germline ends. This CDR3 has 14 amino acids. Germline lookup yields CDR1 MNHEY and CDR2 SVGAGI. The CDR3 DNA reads TGTGCCAGCATGCGAGGAGTGAACTCCTACGAGCAGTACTTC. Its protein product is CASMRGVNSYEQYF.

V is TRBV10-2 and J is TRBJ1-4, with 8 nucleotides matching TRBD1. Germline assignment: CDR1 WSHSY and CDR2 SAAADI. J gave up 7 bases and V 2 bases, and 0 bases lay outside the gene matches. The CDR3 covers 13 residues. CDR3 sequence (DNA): TGCGCCAGCAGTGAGACAGGGGGTGAAAAACTGTTTTTT. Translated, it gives CASSETGGEKLFF.

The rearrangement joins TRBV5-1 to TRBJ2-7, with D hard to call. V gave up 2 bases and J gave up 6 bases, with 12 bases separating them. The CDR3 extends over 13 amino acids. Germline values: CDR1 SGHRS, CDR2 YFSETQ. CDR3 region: CASSLLQTGEQYF. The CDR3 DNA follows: TGCGCCAGCAGCTTATTACAGACCGGCGAGCAGTACTTC.

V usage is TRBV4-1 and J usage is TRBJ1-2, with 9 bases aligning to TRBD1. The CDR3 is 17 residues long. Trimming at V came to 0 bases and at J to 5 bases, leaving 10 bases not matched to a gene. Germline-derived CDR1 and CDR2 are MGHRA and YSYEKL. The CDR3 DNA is TGCGCCAGCAGCCAAGATACGTGGACAGGGGAGTATTATGGCTACACCTTC. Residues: CASSQDTWTGEYYGYTF.

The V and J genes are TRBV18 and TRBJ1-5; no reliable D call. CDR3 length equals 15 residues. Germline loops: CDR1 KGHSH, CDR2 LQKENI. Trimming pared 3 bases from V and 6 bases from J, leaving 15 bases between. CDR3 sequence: CASSPLTLEGQPQHF. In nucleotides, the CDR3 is TGTGCCAGCTCACCCCTAACCCTCGAGGGTCAGCCCCAGCATTTT.

The CDR3 here is CASSLAGTSGGSTDTQYF. The DNA of the CDR3 is TGCGCCAGCAGCTTGGCCGGGACTAGCGGGGGTAGCACAGATACGCAGTATTTT. V is TRBV5-1 and J is TRBJ2-3; 14 positions match TRBD2. V was clipped by 0 bases and J by 0 bases; unmatched bases: 3. The CDR3 totals 18 residues. Per germline, CDR1 SGHRS and CDR2 YFSETQ.

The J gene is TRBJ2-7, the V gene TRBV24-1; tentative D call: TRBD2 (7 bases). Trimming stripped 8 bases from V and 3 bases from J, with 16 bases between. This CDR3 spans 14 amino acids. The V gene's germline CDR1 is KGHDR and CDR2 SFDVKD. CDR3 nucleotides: TGTGCCACCAACCCGGGGGGCGTGGTCTACGAGCAGTACTTC. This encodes CATNPGGVVYEQYF.

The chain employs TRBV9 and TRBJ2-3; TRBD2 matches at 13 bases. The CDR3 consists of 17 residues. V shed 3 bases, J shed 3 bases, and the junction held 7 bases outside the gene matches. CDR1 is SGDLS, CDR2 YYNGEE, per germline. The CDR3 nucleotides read TGTGCCAGCAGCGCCCGGACTAGCGGGAGTCTTACAGATACGCAGTATTTT. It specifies CASSARTSGSLTDTQYF.

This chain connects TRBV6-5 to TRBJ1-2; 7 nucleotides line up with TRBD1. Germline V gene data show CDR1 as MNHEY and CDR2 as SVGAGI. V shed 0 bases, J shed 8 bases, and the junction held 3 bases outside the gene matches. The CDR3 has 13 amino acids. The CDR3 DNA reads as TGTGCCAGCAGTTACTCCAGGGGGAAAGGCTACACCTTC. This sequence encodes CASSYSRGKGYTF.

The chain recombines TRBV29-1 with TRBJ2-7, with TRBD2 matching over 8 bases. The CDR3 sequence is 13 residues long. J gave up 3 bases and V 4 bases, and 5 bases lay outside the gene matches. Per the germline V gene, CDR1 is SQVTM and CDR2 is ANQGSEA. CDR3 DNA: TGCAGCGTTGTGCGGGGGGCCGGCTACGAGCAGTACTTC. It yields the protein CSVVRGAGYEQYF.

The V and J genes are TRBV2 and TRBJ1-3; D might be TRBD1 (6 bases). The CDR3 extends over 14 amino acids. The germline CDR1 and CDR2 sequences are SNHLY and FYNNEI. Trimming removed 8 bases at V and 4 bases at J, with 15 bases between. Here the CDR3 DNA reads TGTGCCAGCTCGACACAGGGAGCAGGAAACACCATATATTTT. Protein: CASSTQGAGNTIYF.